The 21 T cell receptor beta chains below all came from one sample that was sequenced in a study of cytotoxic CD8 clonotypes in ibrutinib-treated CLL. Only in-frame clones appear in the TCRdb table, and some are missing; sequencing was by immunoSEQ multiplex PCR. The profile covers 50,000 or so clones, with about 50% appearing a single time and 28% taken by the ten largest. The material was PBMCs, obtained after 24 months of ibrutinib treatment. These receptor sequences come from a human donor with chronic lymphocytic leukemia.

The J gene is TRBJ1-2, the V gene TRBV2; 10 nucleotides agree with TRBD1. V lost 3 bases and J lost 4; bases outside the gene matches: 2. The germline V gene has CDR1 SNHLY and CDR2 FYNNEI. The CDR3 spans 14 residues. The CDR3 reads CASSEDRGIYGYTF. Here the CDR3 DNA reads TGTGCCAGCAGTGAGGACAGGGGGATCTATGGCTACACCTTC.

The chain recombines TRBV27 with TRBJ1-1, with D unresolved. The CDR3 totals 13 residues. V was shortened by 8 bases and J by 1 base, with 11 bases between the two germline ends. CDR1 and CDR2 from the germline V gene are MNHEY and SMNVEV (reference sequence). The CDR3 coding sequence is TGTGCCAGCCGCGGACCGACGAACACTGAAGCTTTCTTT. Residues: CASRGPTNTEAFF.

This chain joins TRBV5-1 and TRBJ2-7; 8 positions match TRBD1. The length of the CDR3 is 15 residues. The V gene's germline CDR1 is SGHRS and CDR2 YFSETQ. V trimming: 4 bases; J trimming: 0 bases; junction bases outside the gene matches: 6. The DNA for the CDR3 is TGCGCCAGCAGCCTGACAGGGGCAAGCTCCTACGAGCAGTACTTC. Protein: CASSLTGASSYEQYF.

The V gene is TRBV9, the J gene TRBJ2-1; 8 nucleotides match TRBD2. From germline, CDR1 is SGDLS and CDR2 YYNGEE. The V segment lost 4 bases and the J segment 10 bases; nucleotides outside the gene matches: 19. The CDR3 is made up of 17 amino acids. For the CDR3, the DNA is TGTGCCAGCAGCCCCCGCCACGCGGGGGGTCCCACGGGGGAGCAGTTCTTC. It specifies CASSPRHAGGPTGEQFF.

The chain joins TRBV2 to TRBJ1-5; the D is unclear. Looked up from germline, CDR1 is SNHLY and CDR2 is FYNNEI. V was shortened by 5 bases and J by 9 bases, with 8 bases between the two germline ends. This CDR3 is built from 11 residues. CDR3 DNA: TGTGCCAGCAGTTTTCGGGGGCCCCAGCATTTT. This translates into CASSFRGPQHF.

On this clone: A read error may produce the germline difference seen at one junction end. The gene calls are TRBV14 and TRBJ2-5; 7 bases fit TRBD1. This CDR3 has 12 residues. Looked up from germline, CDR1 is SGHDN and CDR2 is FVKESK. The CDR3 protein is CASSQGDSALDF. CDR3 sequence (DNA): TGTGCCAGCAGCCAGGGGGACAGTGCCTTGGACTTC.

The chain is built from TRBV7-8 and TRBJ1-5; D perhaps matches TRBD1 (5 bases). CDR3 length equals 14 residues. V dropped 5 bases and J dropped 5 bases, with 13 bases sitting between them. The germline V gene has CDR1 SGHVS and CDR2 FQNEAQ. CDR3 residues: CASSPRRADQPQHF. The CDR3 coding sequence is TGTGCCAGCAGCCCCCGCAGGGCGGATCAGCCCCAGCATTTT. Using reference TRBV7-8 and TRBJ1-5 for the parts outside the CDR3, the full variable domain is GAGVSQSPRYKVAKRGQDVALRCDPISGHVSLFWYQQALGQGPEFLTYFQNEAQLDKSGLPSDRFFAERPEGSVSTLKIQRTQQEDSAVYLCASSPRRADQPQHFGDGTRLSIL.

The chain uses TRBV19 and TRBJ2-3; TRBD2 might be the D (6 bases). V gave up 2 bases and J gave up 5 bases, with 8 bases separating them. From germline, CDR1 is LNHDA and CDR2 SQIVND (reference sequence). The CDR3 sequence is 13 residues long. CDR3 residues: CASSIRREDTQYF. DNA of the CDR3: TGTGCCAGTAGTATACGGAGGGAAGATACGCAGTATTTT.

As for this clone: The identical CDR3 is also encoded by other nucleotide sequences in the sample. The chain has TRBV19 and TRBJ1-1; possibly TRBD1 for D (6 bases). CDR1 is LNHDA, CDR2 SQIVND, per germline (reference sequence). Trimming left V 5 bases short and J 7 bases short, with 11 bases between. CDR3 length: 12 residues. The CDR3 coding sequence is TGTGCCAGTAGTCCCAGGACAGATGAAGCTTTCTTT. It yields the protein CASSPRTDEAFF.

The chain uses TRBV5-6 and TRBJ1-3; TRBD1 is a possible D gene (5 bases). V gave up 0 bases and J gave up 8 bases, with 15 bases separating them. Germline-derived CDR1 and CDR2 are SGHDT and YYEEEE. This CDR3 region has 15 residues. As DNA, the CDR3 is TGTGCCAGCAGCTTGGCGGCAGGGATTGGGGACACCATATATTTT. The encoded protein is CASSLAAGIGDTIYF.

This clone appeared many times. This chain connects TRBV6-5 to TRBJ1-1; TRBD1 might be the D (5 bases). Germline V lookup: CDR1 MNHEY, CDR2 SVGAGI. The CDR3 has 13 residues. Trimming cost V 2 bases and J 6 bases, with 10 bases left between them. The CDR3 reads CASSYVSGAEAFF. The DNA for the CDR3 is TGTGCCAGCAGTTACGTGTCGGGGGCTGAAGCTTTCTTT.

The rearrangement joins TRBV20-1 to TRBJ2-1; D is unclear. Trimming pared 7 bases from V and 5 bases from J, leaving 9 bases between. CDR1 DFQATT and CDR2 SNEGSKA come from the germline V gene (reference sequence). The CDR3 totals 11 residues. CDR3 in amino acids: CSGYWDNEQFF. CDR3 nucleotides: TGCAGTGGTTACTGGGACAATGAGCAGTTCTTC.

The rearrangement uses TRBV12-5 and TRBJ1-1, with a weak D call TRBD1 (5 bases). V was clipped by 4 bases and J by 7 bases, with 10 bases between them. Germline V gene lookup returns CDR1 LGHNT and CDR2 FRNRAP. The CDR3 spans 12 residues. The CDR3 nucleotides are TGTGCTAGTGGTTCCCAGGGTAGTGAAGCTTTCTTT. It encodes CASGSQGSEAFF.

J is TRBJ2-5 and V is TRBV5-5; D possibly uses TRBD1 or TRBD2 (6 bases each). Trimming removed 3 bases at V and 5 bases at J, with 14 bases between. CDR3 length: 14 residues. Germline V gene sequence: CDR1 SGHKS, CDR2 YYEKEE (reference sequence). In DNA, the CDR3 is TGTGCCAGCAGCTCGAGGGGGGCCGGGGAGACCCAGTACTTC. It is translated as CASSSRGAGETQYF.

The sample holds one count of this clone. The genes are TRBV6-1 and TRBJ2-7; no definite D call. CDR1 and CDR2 from the germline V gene are MNHNS and SASEGT. Trimming shortened V by 7 bases and J by 3 bases, and 13 bases separated the two germline ends. The CDR3 has 13 residues. The CDR3 DNA sequence: TGTGCCAGCAAGCTTGGCAGGAACTACGAGCAGTACTTC. Translation gives CASKLGRNYEQYF.

The sample holds a few counts of this clone. The rearrangement joins TRBV5-6 to TRBJ1-2; 8 bases are shared with TRBD1. Trimming at V came to 0 bases and at J to 4 bases, leaving 2 bases not matched to a gene. The CDR3 runs 14 residues. Looked up from germline, CDR1 is SGHDT and CDR2 is YYEEEE. CDR3 sequence: CASSLGTGTYGYTF. The DNA for the CDR3 is TGTGCCAGCAGCTTGGGGACAGGGACCTATGGCTACACCTTC.

This clone turned up a few times. The chain recombines TRBV5-1 with TRBJ1-3, with D hard to call. Germline V gene lookup returns CDR1 SGHRS and CDR2 YFSETQ. The CDR3 length is 16 residues. V lost 1 base to trimming and J lost 0 bases, with 11 bases between them. The CDR3 sequence is CASSLSGSISGNTIYF. The CDR3 coding sequence is TGCGCCAGCAGCTTGTCAGGATCCATCTCTGGAAACACCATATATTTT.

The rearrangement joins TRBV19 to TRBJ1-2, with TRBD1 as a possible D gene (6 bases). There are 15 residues in the CDR3. Looked up from germline, CDR1 is LNHDA and CDR2 is SQIVND (reference sequence). V was cut by 5 bases and J by 8 bases, with 21 bases left in between. Here the CDR3 reads CASSSHRADGGGYTF. The CDR3 coding sequence is TGTGCCAGTAGTTCACACAGGGCCGACGGTGGGGGCTACACCTTC.

The V call is TRBV5-6, the J call TRBJ1-1; D remains ambiguous. Per germline, CDR1 SGHDT and CDR2 YYEEEE. The CDR3 runs to 14 residues. With 4 bases removed from V and 6 bases from J, the gap between germline ends came to 16 bases. The CDR3 protein is CASSPRHAAPEAFF. The CDR3 DNA sequence: TGTGCCAGCAGCCCCCGGCACGCCGCGCCTGAAGCTTTCTTT.

The chain's CDR3 is CASSGGVGGTKNIQYF. CDR3 nucleotide sequence: TGCGCCAGCAGCGGCGGAGTGGGGGGCACCAAAAACATTCAGTACTTC. The V call is TRBV5-1, the J call TRBJ2-4; D tentatively reads TRBD1 or TRBD2 (6 bases each). Trimming left V 4 bases short and J 2 bases short, with 16 bases between. Germline V gives CDR1 SGHRS, CDR2 YFSETQ. CDR3 length: 16 residues.

The chain couples TRBV9 to TRBJ1-2; a weak D match, TRBD1 (5 bases). Per the germline V gene, CDR1 is SGDLS and CDR2 is YYNGEE. V was shortened by 4 bases and J by 3 bases, with 13 bases between the two germline ends. The CDR3 runs 14 residues. The CDR3 DNA follows: TGTGCCAGCAGCAAAAGGGACCCGGACTATGGCTACACCTTC. Its translation: CASSKRDPDYGYTF.